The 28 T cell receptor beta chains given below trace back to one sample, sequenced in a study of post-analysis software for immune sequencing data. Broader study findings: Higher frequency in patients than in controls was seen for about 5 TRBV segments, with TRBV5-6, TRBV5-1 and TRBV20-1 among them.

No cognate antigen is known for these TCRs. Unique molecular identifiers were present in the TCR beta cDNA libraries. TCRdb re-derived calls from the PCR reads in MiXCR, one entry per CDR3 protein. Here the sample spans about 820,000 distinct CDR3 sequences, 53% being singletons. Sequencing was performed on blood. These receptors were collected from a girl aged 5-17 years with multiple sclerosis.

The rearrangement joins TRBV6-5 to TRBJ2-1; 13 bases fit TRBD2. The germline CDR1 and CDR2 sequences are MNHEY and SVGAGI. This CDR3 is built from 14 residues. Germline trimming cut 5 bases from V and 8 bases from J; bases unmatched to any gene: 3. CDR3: CASSPGLAGHEQFF. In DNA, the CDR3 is TGTGCCAGCAGTCCGGGACTAGCGGGGCATGAGCAGTTCTTC.

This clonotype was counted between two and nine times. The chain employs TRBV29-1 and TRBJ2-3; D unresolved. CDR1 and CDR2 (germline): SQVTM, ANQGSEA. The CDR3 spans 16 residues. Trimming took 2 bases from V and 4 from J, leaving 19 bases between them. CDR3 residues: CSVELIGPELPDTQYF. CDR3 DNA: TGCAGCGTTGAATTGATCGGGCCCGAGCTGCCAGATACGCAGTATTTT.

CDR3 nucleotide sequence: TGTGCCAGCAGTTCTCTAATGGACTATGGCTACACCTTC. The encoded protein is CASSSLMDYGYTF. The chain joins TRBV12-3 or TRBV12-4 to TRBJ1-2; no firm D call. This CDR3 region has 13 residues. The V gene lost 4 bases and the J gene lost 3 bases, with 9 bases spanning the gap.

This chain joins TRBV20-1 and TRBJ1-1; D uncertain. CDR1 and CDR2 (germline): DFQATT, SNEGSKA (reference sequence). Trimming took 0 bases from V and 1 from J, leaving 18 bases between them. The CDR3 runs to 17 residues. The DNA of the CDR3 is TGCAGTGCTAGAGATAGGTTGAGTCTGACGAGGAACACTGAAGCTTTCTTT. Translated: CSARDRLSLTRNTEAFF.

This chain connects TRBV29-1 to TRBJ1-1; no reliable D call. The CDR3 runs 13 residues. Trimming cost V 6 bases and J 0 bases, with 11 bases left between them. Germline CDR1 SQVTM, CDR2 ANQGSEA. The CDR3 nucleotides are TGCAGCGTCCGCGTTAACATGAACACTGAAGCTTTCTTT. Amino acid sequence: CSVRVNMNTEAFF.

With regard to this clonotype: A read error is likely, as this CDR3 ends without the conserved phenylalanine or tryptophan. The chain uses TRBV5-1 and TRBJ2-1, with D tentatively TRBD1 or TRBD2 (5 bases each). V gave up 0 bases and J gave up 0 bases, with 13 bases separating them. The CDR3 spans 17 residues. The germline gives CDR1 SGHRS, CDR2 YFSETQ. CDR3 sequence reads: CASSLAEGYSSYNEQFC. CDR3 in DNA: TGCGCCAGCAGCTTGGCCGAGGGGTATAGCTCCTACAATGAGCAGTTCTGC.

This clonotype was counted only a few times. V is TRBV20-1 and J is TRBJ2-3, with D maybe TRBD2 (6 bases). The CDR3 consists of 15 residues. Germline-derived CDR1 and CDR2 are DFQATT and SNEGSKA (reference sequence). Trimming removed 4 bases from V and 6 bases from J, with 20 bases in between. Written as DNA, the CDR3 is TGCAGTGCTACTGGGACTGCTGAGTTAACGGATACGCAGTATTTT. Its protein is CSATGTAELTDTQYF.

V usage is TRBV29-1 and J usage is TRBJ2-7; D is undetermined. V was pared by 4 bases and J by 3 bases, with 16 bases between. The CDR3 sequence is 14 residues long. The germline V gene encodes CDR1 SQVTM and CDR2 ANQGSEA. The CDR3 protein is CSVGPSGRNYEQYF. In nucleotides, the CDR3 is TGCAGCGTTGGGCCTTCTGGCAGGAACTACGAGCAGTACTTC.

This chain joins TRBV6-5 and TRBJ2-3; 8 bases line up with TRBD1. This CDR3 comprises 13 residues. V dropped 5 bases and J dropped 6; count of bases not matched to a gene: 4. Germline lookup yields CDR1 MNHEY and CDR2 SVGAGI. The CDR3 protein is CASSQTGEDTQYF. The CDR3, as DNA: TGTGCCAGCAGTCAGACAGGGGAGGATACGCAGTATTTT.

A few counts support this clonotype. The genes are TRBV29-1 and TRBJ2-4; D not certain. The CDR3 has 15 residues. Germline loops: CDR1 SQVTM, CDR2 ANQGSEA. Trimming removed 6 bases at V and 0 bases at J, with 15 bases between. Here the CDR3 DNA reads TGCAGCGTGTCGGGCGGCCTCCTAGCCAAAAACATTCAGTACTTC. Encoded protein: CSVSGGLLAKNIQYF.

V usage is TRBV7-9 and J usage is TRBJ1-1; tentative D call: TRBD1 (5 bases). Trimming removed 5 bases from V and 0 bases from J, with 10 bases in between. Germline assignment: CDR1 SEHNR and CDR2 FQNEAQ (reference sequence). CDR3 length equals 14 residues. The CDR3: CASSRGNMNTEAFF. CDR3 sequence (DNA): TGTGCCAGCAGCAGGGGAAACATGAACACTGAAGCTTTCTTT.

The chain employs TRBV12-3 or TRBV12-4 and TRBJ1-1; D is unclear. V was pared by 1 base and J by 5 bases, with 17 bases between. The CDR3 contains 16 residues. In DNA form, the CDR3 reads TGTGCCAGCAGTTTAGGCTCGGTTCCGTTGAGGACTGAAGCTTTCTTT. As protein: CASSLGSVPLRTEAFF.

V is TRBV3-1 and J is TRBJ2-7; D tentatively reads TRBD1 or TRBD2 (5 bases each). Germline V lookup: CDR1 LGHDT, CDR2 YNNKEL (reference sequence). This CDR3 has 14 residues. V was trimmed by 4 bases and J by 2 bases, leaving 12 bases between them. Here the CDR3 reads CASSRAGATYEQYF. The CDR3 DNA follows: TGTGCCAGCAGCCGTGCCGGGGCGACCTACGAGCAGTACTTC.

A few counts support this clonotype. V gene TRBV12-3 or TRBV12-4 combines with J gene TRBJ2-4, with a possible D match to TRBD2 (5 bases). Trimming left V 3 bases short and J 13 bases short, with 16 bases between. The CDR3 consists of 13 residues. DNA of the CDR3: TGTGCCAGCAGTTTCTGGCTAGCAAGGGAGCAGTACTTC. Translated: CASSFWLAREQYF.

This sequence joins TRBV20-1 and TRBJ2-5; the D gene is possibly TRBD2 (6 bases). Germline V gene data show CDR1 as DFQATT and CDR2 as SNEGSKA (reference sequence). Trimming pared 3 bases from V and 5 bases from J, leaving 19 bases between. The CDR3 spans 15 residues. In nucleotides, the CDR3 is TGCAGTGCTAGCCGTATCGGACTACCCCCTGAGACCCAGTACTTC. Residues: CSASRIGLPPETQYF.

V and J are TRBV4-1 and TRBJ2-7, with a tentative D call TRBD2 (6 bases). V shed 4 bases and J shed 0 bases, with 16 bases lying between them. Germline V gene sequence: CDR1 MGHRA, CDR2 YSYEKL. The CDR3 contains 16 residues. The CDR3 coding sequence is TGCGCCAGCAGCCTCCCCTGGAGGGTGAGCTCCTACGAGCAGTACTTC. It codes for CASSLPWRVSSYEQYF.

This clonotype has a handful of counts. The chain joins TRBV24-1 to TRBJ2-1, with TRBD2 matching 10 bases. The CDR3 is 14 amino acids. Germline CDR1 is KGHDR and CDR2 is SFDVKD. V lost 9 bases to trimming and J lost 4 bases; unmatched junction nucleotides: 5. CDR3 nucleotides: TGTGCCACCGCCAGCGGGGGGGCATACAATGAGCAGTTCTTC. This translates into CATASGGAYNEQFF.

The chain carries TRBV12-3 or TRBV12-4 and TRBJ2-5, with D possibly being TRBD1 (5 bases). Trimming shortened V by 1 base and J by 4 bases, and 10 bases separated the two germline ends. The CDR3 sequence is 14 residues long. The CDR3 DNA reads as TGTGCCAGCAGTTTAGGGGGCAATAGAGAGACCCAGTACTTC. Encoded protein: CASSLGGNRETQYF.

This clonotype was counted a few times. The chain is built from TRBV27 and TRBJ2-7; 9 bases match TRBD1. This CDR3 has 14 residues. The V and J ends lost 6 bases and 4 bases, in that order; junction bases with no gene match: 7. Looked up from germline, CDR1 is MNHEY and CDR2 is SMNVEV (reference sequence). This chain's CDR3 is CASSSGTGYYEQYF. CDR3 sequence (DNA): TGTGCCAGCAGCTCCGGGACAGGGTATTACGAGCAGTACTTC.

This CDR3 reads CSASDRGLHEQYF. The CDR3 DNA follows: TGCAGTGCTAGCGACAGGGGTTTGCACGAGCAGTACTTC. The chain recombines TRBV20-1 with TRBJ2-7, with TRBD1 matching over 8 bases. Trimming at V came to 3 bases and at J to 5 bases, leaving 6 bases not matched to a gene. Germline V gene data show CDR1 as DFQATT and CDR2 as SNEGSKA (reference sequence). This CDR3 has 13 amino acids.

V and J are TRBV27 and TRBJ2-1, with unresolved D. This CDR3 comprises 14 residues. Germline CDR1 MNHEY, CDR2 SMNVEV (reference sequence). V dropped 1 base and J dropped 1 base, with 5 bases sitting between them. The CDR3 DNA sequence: TGTGCCAGCAGTTTATGGGGTTCCTACAATGAGCAGTTCTTC. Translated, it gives CASSLWGSYNEQFF.

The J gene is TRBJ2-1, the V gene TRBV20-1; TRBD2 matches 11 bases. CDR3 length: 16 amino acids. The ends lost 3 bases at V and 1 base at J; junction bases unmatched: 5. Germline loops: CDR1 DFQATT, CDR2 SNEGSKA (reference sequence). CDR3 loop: CSARASGRQSYNEQFF. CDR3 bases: TGCAGTGCTAGGGCTAGCGGGAGGCAATCCTACAATGAGCAGTTCTTC.

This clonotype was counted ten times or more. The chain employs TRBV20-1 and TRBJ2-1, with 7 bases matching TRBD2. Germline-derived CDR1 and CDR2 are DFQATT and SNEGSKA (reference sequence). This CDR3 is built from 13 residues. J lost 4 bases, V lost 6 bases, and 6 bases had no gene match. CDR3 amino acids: CSAPRGGYNEQFF. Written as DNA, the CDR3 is TGCAGTGCCCCCCGCGGGGGATACAATGAGCAGTTCTTC.

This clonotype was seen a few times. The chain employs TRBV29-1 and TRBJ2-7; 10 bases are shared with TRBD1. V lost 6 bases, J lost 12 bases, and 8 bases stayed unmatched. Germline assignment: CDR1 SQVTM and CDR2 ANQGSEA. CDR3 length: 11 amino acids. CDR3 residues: CSVGQGGPRYF. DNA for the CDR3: TGCAGCGTCGGACAGGGGGGCCCAAGGTACTTC.

As DNA, the CDR3 is TGTGCCAGCAGCCCAGCATGGAACACCGGGGGAACCCAGTACTTC. Protein: CASSPAWNTGGTQYF. The chain is built from TRBV7-2 and TRBJ2-7; a weak D match, TRBD2 (6 bases). Trimming pared 5 bases from V and 10 bases from J, leaving 24 bases between. Looked up from germline, CDR1 is SGHTA and CDR2 is FQGNSA. The CDR3 has 15 amino acids. The full variable domain, in which reference TRBV7-2 and TRBJ2-7 provide the parts outside the CDR3, is GAGVSQSPSNKVTEKGKDVELRCDPISGHTALYWYRQSLGQGLEFLIYFQGNSAPDKSGLPSDRFSAERTGGSVSTLTIQRTQQEDSAVYLCASSPAWNTGGTQYFGPGTRLTVT.

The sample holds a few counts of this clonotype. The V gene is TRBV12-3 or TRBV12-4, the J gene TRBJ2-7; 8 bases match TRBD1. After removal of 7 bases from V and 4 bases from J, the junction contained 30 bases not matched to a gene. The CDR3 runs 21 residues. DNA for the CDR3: TGTGCCAGCACCACGGACAGGGTGGGTATAGGGACCTTTCCCACAAGATACGAGCAGTACTTC. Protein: CASTTDRVGIGTFPTRYEQYF.

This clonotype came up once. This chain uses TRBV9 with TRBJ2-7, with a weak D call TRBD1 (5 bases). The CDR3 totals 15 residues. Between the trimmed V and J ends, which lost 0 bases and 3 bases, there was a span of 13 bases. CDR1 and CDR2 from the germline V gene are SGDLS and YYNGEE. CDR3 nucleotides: TGTGCCAGCAGCGTAGCCGGATCAGGGTTCTACGAGCAGTACTTC. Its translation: CASSVAGSGFYEQYF.

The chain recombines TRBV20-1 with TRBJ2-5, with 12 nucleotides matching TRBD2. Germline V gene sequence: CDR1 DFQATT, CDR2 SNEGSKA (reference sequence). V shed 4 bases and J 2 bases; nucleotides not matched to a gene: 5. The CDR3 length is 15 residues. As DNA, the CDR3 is TGCAGTGCTATTGGGACTAGCGGGCCTCAAGAGACCCAGTACTTC. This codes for CSAIGTSGPQETQYF.